The rows below give T cell receptor beta chains drawn from one sample of a study of shared T cell receptors in the human thymus. Data came from immunoSEQ multiplex PCR; TCRdb stores just in-frame clones and leaves some out. The data contain approximately 660,000 clones, around 87% of them singletons. These data are also associated with another study on human thymus T cells.

Specimen: thymocytes. The receptors here all came from a boy under two years old with a congenital heart defect. Both conserved end residues are part of each CDR3. The D gene is left open where the match is weak. Size values are once, few and many counts, or a class for expanded clones, and some rows have none.

D gene	V gene	J gene	clone size	CDR3 DNA	CDR3 protein
TRBD1	TRBV6-6	TRBJ2-7	.	TGTGCCAGCACCCACAGGGGAGCCTACGAGCAGTACTTC	CASTHRGAYEQYF
TRBD2	TRBV5-6	TRBJ2-1	.	TGTGCCAGCAGCTTGGAAGGACTAGCGGGAAGGGTATCCTACAATGAGCAGTTCTTC	CASSLEGLAGRVSYNEQFF
.	TRBV18	TRBJ2-2	.	TGTGCCAGCTCACCACCGTTTATTTTAACTCCACCGTGGACCGGGGAGCTGTTTTTT	CASSPPFILTPPWTGELFF
.	TRBV5-1	TRBJ2-3	.	TGCGCCACCCAGGGGACAGATACGCAGTATTTT	CATQGTDTQYF
TRBD1	TRBV19	TRBJ1-2	.	TGTGCCAGTAGTATTTGGGACAGGGGCAACTATGGCTACACCTTC	CASSIWDRGNYGYTF
TRBD1	TRBV10-2	TRBJ1-1	.	TGCGCCACCGGACAGGCTACGAACACTGAAGCTTTCTTT	CATGQATNTEAFF
.	TRBV6-5	TRBJ1-1	.	TGTGCCAGCAGTTACTCGAAGACGGGGATGAACACTGAAGCTTTCTTT	CASSYSKTGMNTEAFF
TRBD1	TRBV28	TRBJ2-2	.	TGTGCCAGCAGTCCGCCGGGACAGGGGCACACCGGGGAGCTGTTTTTT	CASSPPGQGHTGELFF
TRBD1	TRBV18	TRBJ2-7	.	TGTGCCAGCTCACCACCCCACAGGGGCCCCTACGAGCAGTACTTC	CASSPPHRGPYEQYF
.	TRBV14	TRBJ1-2	few	TGTGCCAGCAGCCAAGGGGGCGGCCGGGGCTACACCTTC	CASSQGGGRGYTF
.	TRBV5-1	TRBJ2-5	.	TGCGCCAGCAGCGATTCTAGGTCGTCCCAGTACTTC	CASSDSRSSQYF
TRBD2	TRBV9	TRBJ2-5	.	TGTGCCAGCAGCGTGGGGGGTTCGAGCGGGAGGGCCTTCTTGGAGACCCAGTACTTC	CASSVGGSSGRAFLETQYF
.	TRBV13	TRBJ1-2	few	TGTGCCAGCAGCGACGCGGGGGGCGCTTCCAACTATGGCTACACCTTC	CASSDAGGASNYGYTF
.	TRBV14	TRBJ1-2	.	TGTGCCAGCAGTCCACGAGAACGAGGGGGACCCCGCTCCTATGGCTACACCTTC	CASSPRERGGPRSYGYTF
TRBD1	TRBV19	TRBJ1-5	once	TGTGCCAGTAGTATAGATCTAGGAGGGGGCCGCAATCAGCCCCAGCATTTT	CASSIDLGGGRNQPQHF
TRBD2	TRBV27	TRBJ2-7	.	TGTGCCAGCAGTTCCATGGCGGGAGGGAGGGGCCACGAGCAGTACTTC	CASSSMAGGRGHEQYF
.	TRBV25-1	TRBJ2-7	.	TGTGCCAGCAGTGAAGATGGTAGCGGCCTACCCTCCTACGAGCAGTACTTC	CASSEDGSGLPSYEQYF
TRBD1	TRBV18	TRBJ2-7	.	TGTGCCAGCTCAGACAGGGGAGACCCCTACGAGCAGTACTTC	CASSDRGDPYEQYF
TRBD2	TRBV28	TRBJ2-1	.	TGTGCCAGCAGTTTTAGAGGACTAGCGGCCAATTACAATGAGCAGTTCTTC	CASSFRGLAANYNEQFF
.	TRBV13	TRBJ1-2	.	TGTGCCAGCAGCTTGAACGGTGGCTATGGCTACACCTTC	CASSLNGGYGYTF
TRBD1	TRBV19	TRBJ1-2	.	TGTGCCAGTAGTAGGGGAGGGACAGGCGACTATGGCTACACCTTC	CASSRGGTGDYGYTF
TRBD2	TRBV15	TRBJ2-1	.	TGTGCCACCAGCAGAGTAGGGCGGGCGCTAGCGGGAGGGCTGAGGAATGAGCAGTTCTTC	CATSRVGRALAGGLRNEQFF
.	TRBV6-1	TRBJ2-1	.	TGTGCCAGCAGTGAACCCCAGGGTGGTGAGCAGTTCTTC	CASSEPQGGEQFF
TRBD2	TRBV6-1	TRBJ2-5	.	TGTGCCAGCAGTACTAGCGGGAGGGCCAGTGAGACCCAGTACTTC	CASSTSGRASETQYF
.	TRBV15	TRBJ2-7	.	TGTGCCACCAGCAGAGGGTTGCGGTCCACCTACGAGCAGTACTTC	CATSRGLRSTYEQYF
TRBD1	TRBV7-7	TRBJ2-3	once	TGTGCTAGCAGCGAAGGGGGCAGTAGCACAGATACGCAGTATTTT	CASSEGGSSTDTQYF
.	TRBV4-1	TRBJ2-6	.	TGCGCCAGCAGCTTAAATCGTGGGGACTCGAGAGGGGCCAACGTCCTGACTTTC	CASSLNRGDSRGANVLTF
TRBD1	TRBV29-1	TRBJ2-7	.	TGCAGCGTTGAGTATATGGACAGGGAACCCTACGAGCAGTACTTC	CSVEYMDREPYEQYF
TRBD2	TRBV5-6	TRBJ2-7	.	TGTGCCAGCAGCATAAAGCGGGAGGGCCGGCGAGGGGAGCAGTACTTC	CASSIKREGRRGEQYF
TRBD2	TRBV6-1	TRBJ2-5	.	TGTGCCAGCAGCCCCGGGGTTCGGGGAGGGGAGACCCAGTACTTC	CASSPGVRGGETQYF
.	TRBV13	TRBJ2-7	.	TGTGCCAGCAGGAAATGGAGGGTAAACGAGCAGTACTTC	CASRKWRVNEQYF
TRBD1	TRBV7-9	TRBJ1-4	few	TGTGCCAGCAGCCGAGTATTGGGACAGGGGAATGAAAAACTGTTTTTT	CASSRVLGQGNEKLFF
.	TRBV5-6	TRBJ2-7	.	TGTGCCAGCAGCTTTCGGGACTCTAGACCCTACGAGCAGTACTTC	CASSFRDSRPYEQYF
.	TRBV7-9	TRBJ2-7	once	TGTGCCAGCAGCGGACTACAAGCCGGGAGTAGGTACGAGCAGTACTTC	CASSGLQAGSRYEQYF
.	TRBV4-3	TRBJ2-7	.	TGCGCCAGCAGCCAAGAACTAAGACACGAGCAGTACTTC	CASSQELRHEQYF
TRBD1	TRBV10-3	TRBJ1-5	.	TGTGCCATCAGCACGGGACAGGTTCCCCAGCATTTT	CAISTGQVPQHF
.	TRBV19	TRBJ2-7	.	TGTGCCACCAAAGAGGGCGGAGCCTACGAGCAGTACTTC	CATKEGGAYEQYF
TRBD2	TRBV4-1	TRBJ2-7	.	TGCGCCAGCAGCCAAGGAACGGGAGGCCTAGGATCCTACGAGCAGTACTTC	CASSQGTGGLGSYEQYF
TRBD2	TRBV4-1	TRBJ2-7	once	TGCGCCAGCAGCCAAGAAAGGACTAGCGGTACCTACGAGCAGTACTTC	CASSQERTSGTYEQYF
TRBD1	TRBV6-5	TRBJ2-7	.	TGTGCCAGCAGTTACTCGTCAGGGACAGGGAAGGGCGAGCAGTACTTC	CASSYSSGTGKGEQYF
TRBD2	TRBV19	TRBJ2-7	once	TGTGCCAGTAGTAGAGCGGGAGGACCTTTGGATGAGCAGTACTTC	CASSRAGGPLDEQYF
.	TRBV19	TRBJ2-1	.	TGTGCCAGTAGTATCGATAGCTCCTACAATGAGCAGTTCTTC	CASSIDSSYNEQFF
.	TRBV4-1	TRBJ2-1	once	TGCGCCAGCAGCCAAGCGATAGGAGCCGGTGAGCAGTTCTTC	CASSQAIGAGEQFF
.	TRBV28	TRBJ1-1	few	TGTGCCAGCAGTGGAGGGGTTTTTGGGACTGAAGCTTTCTTT	CASSGGVFGTEAFF
.	TRBV28	TRBJ2-4	.	TGTGCCAGCAGTTTAGGAGGGGGGGATGCCAAAAACATTCAGTACTTC	CASSLGGGDAKNIQYF
.	TRBV19	TRBJ1-5	.	TGTGCCAGTAGTACCTACAGGGAGGGGAGCAATCAGCCCCAGCATTTT	CASSTYREGSNQPQHF
.	TRBV11-3	TRBJ1-1	.	TGTGCCAGCAGCTTAGGGGGCCCAGGGTCGACTGAAGCTTTCTTT	CASSLGGPGSTEAFF